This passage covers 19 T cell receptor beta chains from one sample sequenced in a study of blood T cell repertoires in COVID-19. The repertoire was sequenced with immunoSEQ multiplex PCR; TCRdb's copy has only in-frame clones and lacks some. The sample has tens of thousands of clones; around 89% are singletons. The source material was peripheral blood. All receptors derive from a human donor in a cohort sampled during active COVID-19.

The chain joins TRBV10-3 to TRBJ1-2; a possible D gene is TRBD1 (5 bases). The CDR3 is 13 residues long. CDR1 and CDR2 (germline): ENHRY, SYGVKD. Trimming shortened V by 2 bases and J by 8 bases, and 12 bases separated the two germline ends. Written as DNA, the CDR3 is TGTGCCATCAGTGAGACGGCGGGGACCGGCTACACCTTC. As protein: CAISETAGTGYTF.

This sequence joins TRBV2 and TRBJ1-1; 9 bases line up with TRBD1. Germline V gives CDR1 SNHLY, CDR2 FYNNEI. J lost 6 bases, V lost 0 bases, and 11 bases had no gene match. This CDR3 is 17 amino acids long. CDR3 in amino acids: CASSEAFLGTGRSEAFF. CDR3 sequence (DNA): TGTGCCAGCAGTGAAGCTTTTTTAGGGACAGGGAGGTCTGAAGCTTTCTTT.

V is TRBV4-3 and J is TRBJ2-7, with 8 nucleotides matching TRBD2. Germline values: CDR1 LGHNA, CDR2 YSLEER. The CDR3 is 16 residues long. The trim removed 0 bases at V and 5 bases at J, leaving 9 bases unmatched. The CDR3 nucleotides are TGCGCCAGCAGCCAAGATCTCGGGGGGGGGATCGACGAGCAGTACTTC. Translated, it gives CASSQDLGGGIDEQYF.

The CDR3 spells CASSLGVTDTQYF. CDR3 DNA: TGTGCCAGCAGCCTCGGGGTCACAGATACGCAGTATTTT. The chain joins TRBV7-2 to TRBJ2-3, with D perhaps TRBD2 (5 bases). V gave up 5 bases and J gave up 2 bases, with 8 bases separating them. Germline loops: CDR1 SGHTA, CDR2 FQGNSA. The CDR3 is made up of 13 amino acids.

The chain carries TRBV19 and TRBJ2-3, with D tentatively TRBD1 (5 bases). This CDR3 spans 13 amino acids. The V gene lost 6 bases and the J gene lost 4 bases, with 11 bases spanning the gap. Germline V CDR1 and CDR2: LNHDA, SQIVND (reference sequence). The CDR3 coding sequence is TGTGCCAGTAGGAAGACAGATCCAGATACGCAGTATTTT. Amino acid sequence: CASRKTDPDTQYF. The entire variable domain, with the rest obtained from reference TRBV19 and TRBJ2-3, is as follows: DGGITQSPKYLFRKEGQNVTLSCEQNLNHDAMYWYRQDPGQGLRLIYYSQIVNDFQKGDIAEGYSVSREKKESFPLTVTSAQKNPTAFYLCASRKTDPDTQYFGPGTRLTVL.

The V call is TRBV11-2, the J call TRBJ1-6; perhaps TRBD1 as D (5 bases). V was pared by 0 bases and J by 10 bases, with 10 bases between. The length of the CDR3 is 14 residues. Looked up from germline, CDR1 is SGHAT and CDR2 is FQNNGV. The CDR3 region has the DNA TGTGCCAGCAGCTTAGATCCAGGGTGGTCACCCCTCCACTTT. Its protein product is CASSLDPGWSPLHF.

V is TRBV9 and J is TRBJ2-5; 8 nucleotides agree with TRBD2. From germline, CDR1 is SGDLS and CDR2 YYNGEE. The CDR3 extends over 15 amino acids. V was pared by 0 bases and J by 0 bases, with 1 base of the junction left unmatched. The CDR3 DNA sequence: TGTGCCAGCAGCGTAGGCGGGGGGTACCAAGAGACCCAGTACTTC. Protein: CASSVGGGYQETQYF.

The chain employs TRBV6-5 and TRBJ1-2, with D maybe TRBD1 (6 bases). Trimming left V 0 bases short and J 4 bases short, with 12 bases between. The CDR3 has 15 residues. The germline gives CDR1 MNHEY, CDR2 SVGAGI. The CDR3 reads CASSYSTGPAYGYTF. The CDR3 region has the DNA TGTGCCAGCAGTTACTCAACAGGGCCGGCCTATGGCTACACCTTC.

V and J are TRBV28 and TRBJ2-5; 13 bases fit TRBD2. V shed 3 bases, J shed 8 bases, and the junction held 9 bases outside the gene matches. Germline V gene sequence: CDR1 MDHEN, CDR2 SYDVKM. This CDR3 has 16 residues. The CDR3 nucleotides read TGTGCCAGCAGTTTTTTGGGACTAGCGGGGTCTAACACCCAGTACTTC. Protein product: CASSFLGLAGSNTQYF.

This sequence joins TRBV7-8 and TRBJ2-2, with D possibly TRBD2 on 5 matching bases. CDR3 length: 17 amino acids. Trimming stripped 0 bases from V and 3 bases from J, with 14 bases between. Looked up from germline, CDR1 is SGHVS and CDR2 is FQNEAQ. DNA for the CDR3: TGTGCCAGCAGCTTAGCCCAACAGCAGAGGGACACCGGGGAGCTGTTTTTT. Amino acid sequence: CASSLAQQQRDTGELFF.

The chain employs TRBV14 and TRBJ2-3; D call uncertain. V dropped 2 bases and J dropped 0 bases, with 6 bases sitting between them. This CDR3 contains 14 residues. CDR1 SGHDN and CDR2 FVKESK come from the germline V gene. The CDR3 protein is CASSQFQSTDTQYF. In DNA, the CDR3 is TGTGCCAGCAGCCAATTTCAGAGCACAGATACGCAGTATTTT.

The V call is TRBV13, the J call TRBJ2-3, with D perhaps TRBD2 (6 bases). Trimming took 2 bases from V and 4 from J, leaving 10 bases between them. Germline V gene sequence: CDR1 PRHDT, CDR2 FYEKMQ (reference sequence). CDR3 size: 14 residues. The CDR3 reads CASSLLLAPDTQYF. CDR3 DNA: TGTGCCAGCAGCTTACTCCTAGCGCCAGATACGCAGTATTTT.

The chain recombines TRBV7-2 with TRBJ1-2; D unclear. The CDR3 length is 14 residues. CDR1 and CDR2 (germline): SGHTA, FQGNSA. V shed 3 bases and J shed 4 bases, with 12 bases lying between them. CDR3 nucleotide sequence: TGTGCCAGCAGCTTGGGCTTGGGTGCCTATGGCTACACCTTC. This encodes CASSLGLGAYGYTF.

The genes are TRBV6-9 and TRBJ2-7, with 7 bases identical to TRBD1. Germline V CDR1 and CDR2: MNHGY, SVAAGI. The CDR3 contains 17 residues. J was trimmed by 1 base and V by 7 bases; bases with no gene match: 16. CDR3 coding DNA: TGTGCCAGCATCCAATCATGCCGGGACAGAGATTCCTACGAGCAGTACTTC. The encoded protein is CASIQSCRDRDSYEQYF.

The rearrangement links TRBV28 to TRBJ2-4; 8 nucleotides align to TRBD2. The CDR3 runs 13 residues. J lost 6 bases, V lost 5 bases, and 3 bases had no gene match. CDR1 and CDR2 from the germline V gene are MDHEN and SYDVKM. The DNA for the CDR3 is TGTGCCAGCAGTCAAAGCGGGGGAAACATTCAGTACTTC. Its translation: CASSQSGGNIQYF.

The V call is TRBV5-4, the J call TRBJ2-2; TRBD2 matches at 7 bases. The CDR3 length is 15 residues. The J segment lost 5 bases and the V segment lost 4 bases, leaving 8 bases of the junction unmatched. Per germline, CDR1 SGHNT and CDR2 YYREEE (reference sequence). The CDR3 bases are TGTGCCAGCAGCCCAGCGCGGGAGAGGACCGGGGAGCTGTTTTTT. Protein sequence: CASSPARERTGELFF. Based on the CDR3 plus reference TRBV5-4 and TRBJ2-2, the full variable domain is ETGVTQSPTHLIKTRGQQVTLRCSSQSGHNTVSWYQQALGQGPQFIFQYYREEENGRGNFPPRFSGLQFPNYSSELNVNALELDDSALYLCASSPARERTGELFFGEGSRLTVL.

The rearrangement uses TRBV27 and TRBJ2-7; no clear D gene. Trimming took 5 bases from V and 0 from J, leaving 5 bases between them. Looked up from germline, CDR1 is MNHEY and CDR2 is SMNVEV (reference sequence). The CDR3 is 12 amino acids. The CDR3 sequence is CASSHGSYEQYF. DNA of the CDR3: TGTGCCAGCAGTCACGGCTCCTACGAGCAGTACTTC.

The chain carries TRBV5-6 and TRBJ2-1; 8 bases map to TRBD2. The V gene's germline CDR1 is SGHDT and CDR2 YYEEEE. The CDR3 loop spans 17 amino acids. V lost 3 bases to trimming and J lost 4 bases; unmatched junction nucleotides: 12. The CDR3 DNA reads TGTGCCAGCAGCTGGCTACCCCGGGCTAGCGGGTACAATGAGCAGTTCTTC. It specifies CASSWLPRASGYNEQFF.

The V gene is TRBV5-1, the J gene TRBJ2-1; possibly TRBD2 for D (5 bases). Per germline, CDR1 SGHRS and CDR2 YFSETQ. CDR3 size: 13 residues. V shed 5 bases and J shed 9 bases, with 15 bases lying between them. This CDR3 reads CASSGLPGGEQFF. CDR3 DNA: TGCGCCAGCAGTGGCCTACCTGGAGGTGAGCAGTTCTTC.